Listed below are T cell receptor beta chains from one sample, sequenced in a study of T cell repertoires in cytomegalovirus infection. Their target antigens are unknown. TCRdb ran MiXCR on the reads and lists one entry per CDR3 protein. The sample holds around 430,000 distinct CDR3 sequences, more than 40% seen once. The input for sequencing was cultured PBMCs, taken from culture after CMV antigen stimulation. The receptors were sampled from a human donor in good health (CMV status not recorded). Some clones in this sample may be carry-over from other donors' samples. Both conserved end residues are part of each CDR3. Each record gives: V gene, D gene, J gene, clone size, CDR3 DNA, CDR3 protein. D genes are given only for firm matches. Some rows mark clone size as missing; the rest say once, few, many or name a class of expanded clone.

V gene: TRBV12-3/TRBV12-4; D gene: NA; J gene: TRBJ2-4; clone size: few; CDR3 DNA: TGTGCCAGCAGTGGGGGAAACATTCAGTACTTC; CDR3 protein: CASSGGNIQYF
V gene: TRBV12-3/TRBV12-4; D gene: NA; J gene: TRBJ1-6; clone size: NA; CDR3 DNA: TGTGCCAGCAGTTTAACTTATAATTCACCCCTCCACTTT; CDR3 protein: CASSLTYNSPLHF
V gene: TRBV28; D gene: NA; J gene: TRBJ1-5; clone size: NA; CDR3 DNA: TGTGCCAGCAGCTCCCTCAGCCCAAACACTGGCAATCAGCCCCAGCATTTT; CDR3 protein: CASSSLSPNTGNQPQHF
V gene: TRBV11-3; D gene: NA; J gene: TRBJ1-1; clone size: few; CDR3 DNA: TGTGCCAGCAGCTTGGGGACCGCAGCAAACACTGAAGCTTTCTTT; CDR3 protein: CASSLGTAANTEAFF
V gene: TRBV7-2; D gene: TRBD2; J gene: TRBJ2-7; clone size: NA; CDR3 DNA: TGTGCCAGCGGCCAGGGCGGGAGGCACGAGCAGTACTTC; CDR3 protein: CASGQGGRHEQYF
V gene: TRBV5-1; D gene: NA; J gene: TRBJ1-1; clone size: NA; CDR3 DNA: TGCGCCAGCAGCGAAATGATTCTCACTGAAGCTTTCTTT; CDR3 protein: CASSEMILTEAFF
V gene: TRBV7-8; D gene: NA; J gene: TRBJ1-2; clone size: few; CDR3 DNA: TGTGCCAGCAGCGTCAAAAGAGGTGGGGAAGGGGATGGCTACACCTTC; CDR3 protein: CASSVKRGGEGDGYTF
V gene: TRBV29-1; D gene: NA; J gene: TRBJ2-7; clone size: once; CDR3 DNA: TGCAGCGTTGAGTTGGACTACGAGCAGTACTTC; CDR3 protein: CSVELDYEQYF
V gene: TRBV7-6; D gene: NA; J gene: TRBJ1-1; clone size: few; CDR3 DNA: TGTGCCAGCAGCTTAGAATCGGGAGAGACTGAAGCTTTCTTT; CDR3 protein: CASSLESGETEAFF
V gene: TRBV18; D gene: NA; J gene: TRBJ1-2; clone size: NA; CDR3 DNA: TGTGCCAGCTCCACGCAGGGCGCGGATGGCTACACCTTC; CDR3 protein: CASSTQGADGYTF
V gene: TRBV7-6; D gene: NA; J gene: TRBJ2-7; clone size: few; CDR3 DNA: TGTGCCAGCAGCTTATTGGCCAGGAAAACCTACGAGCAGTACTTC; CDR3 protein: CASSLLARKTYEQYF
V gene: TRBV12-3/TRBV12-4; D gene: TRBD1; J gene: TRBJ2-7; clone size: many; CDR3 DNA: TGTGCCAGCAGTTGGGACAGCTACGAGCAGTACTTC; CDR3 protein: CASSWDSYEQYF
V gene: TRBV7-9; D gene: NA; J gene: TRBJ1-4; clone size: NA; CDR3 DNA: TGTGCCAGCAGCTTAGCCTGGGGAAAGAGTGAAAAACTGTTTTTT; CDR3 protein: CASSLAWGKSEKLFF
V gene: TRBV6-1; D gene: NA; J gene: TRBJ2-5; clone size: NA; CDR3 DNA: TGTGCCAGCACCAGGGGCCCCCAAGAGACCCAGTACTTC; CDR3 protein: CASTRGPQETQYF
V gene: TRBV7-8; D gene: NA; J gene: TRBJ2-7; clone size: few; CDR3 DNA: TGTGCCAGCAGCTTAGGCTGGACAGAGAGCTCCTACGAGCAGTACTTC; CDR3 protein: CASSLGWTESSYEQYF
V gene: TRBV7-9; D gene: NA; J gene: TRBJ1-5; clone size: NA; CDR3 DNA: TGTGCCAGCACCGAGGGGGGACAGCCCCAGCATTTT; CDR3 protein: CASTEGGQPQHF
V gene: TRBV7-8; D gene: TRBD2; J gene: TRBJ2-3; clone size: few; CDR3 DNA: TGTGCCAGCAGCTTAGGTTGGGGGGGTTATATTGTTGATACGCAGTATTTT; CDR3 protein: CASSLGWGGYIVDTQYF
V gene: TRBV11-2; D gene: TRBD1; J gene: TRBJ2-3; clone size: NA; CDR3 DNA: TGTGCCAGCAGCCTCGGGACAGGGGGGGGGACAGATACGCAGTATTTT; CDR3 protein: CASSLGTGGGTDTQYF
V gene: TRBV19; D gene: NA; J gene: TRBJ2-1; clone size: NA; CDR3 DNA: TGTGCCAGTAGTATTTCGGGGGCAGTTTACAATGAGCAGTTCTTC; CDR3 protein: CASSISGAVYNEQFF
V gene: TRBV28; D gene: NA; J gene: TRBJ2-3; clone size: NA; CDR3 DNA: TGTGCCAGCCGGGTGTCTAGCGGCACAGATACGCAGTATTTT; CDR3 protein: CASRVSSGTDTQYF
V gene: TRBV28; D gene: TRBD1; J gene: TRBJ2-7; clone size: NA; CDR3 DNA: TGTGCCAGCAGTCCGGGACAGGGGGCCATCTACGAGCAGTACTTC; CDR3 protein: CASSPGQGAIYEQYF
V gene: TRBV7-8; D gene: NA; J gene: TRBJ1-2; clone size: NA; CDR3 DNA: TGTGCCAGCAGCTTAAGGTTAAACTATGGCTACACCTTC; CDR3 protein: CASSLRLNYGYTF
V gene: TRBV12-3/TRBV12-4; D gene: NA; J gene: TRBJ1-5; clone size: NA; CDR3 DNA: TGTGCCAGCAGCCCCGACGGGCCCCGGATTAATCAGCCCCAGCATTTT; CDR3 protein: CASSPDGPRINQPQHF
V gene: TRBV7-8; D gene: TRBD2; J gene: TRBJ2-3; clone size: few; CDR3 DNA: TGTGCCAGCAGCTTAGTGGCTAGCGGCCTAGGTACGCAGTATTTT; CDR3 protein: CASSLVASGLGTQYF
V gene: TRBV7-2; D gene: NA; J gene: TRBJ2-4; clone size: few; CDR3 DNA: TGTGCCAGCAGCTCTACACCCTTAAACATTCAGTACTTC; CDR3 protein: CASSSTPLNIQYF
V gene: TRBV12-3/TRBV12-4; D gene: TRBD2; J gene: TRBJ2-2; clone size: NA; CDR3 DNA: TGTGCCAGCAGTTCAGCGGGAGGGAACACCGGGGAGCTGTTTTTT; CDR3 protein: CASSSAGGNTGELFF
V gene: TRBV12-3/TRBV12-4; D gene: TRBD1; J gene: TRBJ1-1; clone size: few; CDR3 DNA: TGTGCCAGCAGTTTAGATAAGGACAGGGGGCGGACTGAAGCTTTCTTT; CDR3 protein: CASSLDKDRGRTEAFF